This section outlines one T cell receptor beta chain sequence together with its context. No cognate antigen has been identified for it. Base quality data are lacking; no much larger clone is found one base away. Post-treatment primary, local recurrence and metastasis tumors from poor-prognosis patients were used as specimens. TCR beta chain CDR3 regions were immunosequenced using the ImmunoSEQ Assay (Adaptive Biotechnologies). In the paper's pipeline: The ImmunoSEQ Analyzer platform was used to export TCRB rearrangements, read counts, read proportions and gene usage. Using productive rearrangements, T-cell clonality was calculated as 1 minus Pielou's evenness. In the clonal space homeostasis analysis, clonotypes were sorted into rare, small, medium, large or hyperexpanded (0.01 to 1 of the repertoire) bins. TCR productive clonality was compared across immune clusters C1, C2 and C3 using the Wilcoxon rank sum test. TCRdb holds this immuneACCESS table with in-frame rearrangements only. Some clones are missing; in checked studies, unresolved V genes explain under half, and the rest has no known cause. V, J and clone size are taken as reported in that table, and D and trimming were inferred from the DNA itself. For this sample there are about 10,000 clones; around 71% appear just once. The top ten clonotypes cover roughly 18% of the sample.

The CDR3, from cysteine to phenylalanine, totals 14 residues. Of all the DNA, just the CDR3 is kept, 42 bases in frame from base 1. Trimming removed 7 bases from V and 0 bases from J, leaving 12 bases between the germline ends. Via the germline V gene (reference sequence), CDR1 is MNHEY and CDR2 SMNVEV. The sample is drawn from a study of the immune and genomic landscape of osteosarcoma (dated by TCRdb to the early 2020s). Concerning the study at large: The overall cohort included a few dozen pediatric and adult patients with high-grade osteosarcoma, and the median age at diagnosis was approximately 25 years (range about 5-90). A couple of samples from the same tumor site were contributed by each of three patients. The study aimed to explain the limited clinical activity of immune checkpoint inhibitors in osteosarcoma. In the overall cohort, 45% to 65% of patients were male, and 70% to 85% had localized disease at diagnosis. To define immunogenic potential, the study profiled osteosarcoma specimens using whole genome, RNA and T-cell receptor sequencing, along with immunohistochemistry and reverse phase protein arrays. Poor-risk disease was overrepresented in the cohort, as 73% of patients had an unfavorable pathologic response to standard therapy and around 67% were deceased. The osteosarcoma immunogenomic landscape was characterized by integrating TCR sequencing results with transcriptome, protein array and immunostaining data.

Study-wide conclusions, independent of this receptor: Overall, productive TCR clonality was low, with a mean of 0.09 and a maximum of 0.3, which suggests limited clonal expansion of T cells. TCR productive clonality was higher in the immune-hot C3 cluster than the cold C1 cluster but still low overall. Sample size was not determined by any statistical method, because osteosarcoma is rare and all possible samples were collected. The clonality benchmarks were taken from external normal skin and healthy peripheral blood data instead of from matched normal tissue. Five cases had a single hyperexpanded clone dominating the repertoire, and all had fewer than 100 T-cell clonotypes. Matched blood was collected from only a couple of patients, alongside the frozen tumor specimens.

Sequences were obtained from osteosarcoma tumor tissue from the lung. The TCR sequence derives from a human donor with osteosarcoma. The V and J genes are TRBV27 and TRBJ1-2; 5 matching bases give a weak D call of TRBD1. The CDR3 region reads CASTRDPANYGYTF. The sequenced DNA is TGTGCCAGCACCCGGGACCCAGCTAACTATGGCTACACCTTC.